The entry that follows covers one T cell receptor beta chain sequence. The data originate from a study of sequential checkpoint blockade in melanoma. Across the study: TCRbeta immunosequencing was performed on DNA from roughly 90 pretreatment melanoma tumor samples.

The assay was immunoSEQ multiplex PCR, and TCRdb's table has in-frame clones only and misses some. The data show 3,000 to 3,500 clones, around 21% seen once. This sample's treatment: randomized to nivolumab then ipilimumab (arm A) or the reverse (arm B). The CDR3 loop spans 15 amino acids. The V segment lost 5 bases and the J segment 11 bases; nucleotides outside the gene matches: 15. Germline lookup yields CDR1 MDHEN and CDR2 SYDVKM. The TCR comes from a human donor with melanoma. The chain is built from TRBV28 and TRBJ1-1, with TRBD1 identical over 9 bases. The starting material was tumor tissue (inferred from file names), obtained from a patient given nivolumab and ipilimumab in sequence. The CDR3 sequence: CASSTNTGGLVQAFF. CDR3 sequence (DNA): TGTGCCAGCAGTACAAACACAGGGGGCTTAGTTCAGGCTTTCTTT.